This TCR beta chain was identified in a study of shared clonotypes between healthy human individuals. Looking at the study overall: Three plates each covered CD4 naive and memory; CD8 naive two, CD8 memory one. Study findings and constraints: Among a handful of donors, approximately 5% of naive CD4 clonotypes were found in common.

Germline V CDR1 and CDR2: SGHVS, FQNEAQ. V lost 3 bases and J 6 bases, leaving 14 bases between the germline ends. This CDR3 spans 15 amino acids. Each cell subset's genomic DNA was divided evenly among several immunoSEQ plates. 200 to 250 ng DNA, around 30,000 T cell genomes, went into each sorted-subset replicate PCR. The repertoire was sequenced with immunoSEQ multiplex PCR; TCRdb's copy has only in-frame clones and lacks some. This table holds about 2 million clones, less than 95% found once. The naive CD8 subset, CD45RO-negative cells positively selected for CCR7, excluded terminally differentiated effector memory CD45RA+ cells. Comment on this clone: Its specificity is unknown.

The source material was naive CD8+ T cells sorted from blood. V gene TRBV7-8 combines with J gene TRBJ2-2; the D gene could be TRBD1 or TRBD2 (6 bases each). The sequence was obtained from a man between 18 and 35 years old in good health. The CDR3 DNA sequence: TGTGCCAGCAGCTTTACCGGGGGCAGAGCCGGGGAGCTGTTTTTT. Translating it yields CASSFTGGRAGELFF.